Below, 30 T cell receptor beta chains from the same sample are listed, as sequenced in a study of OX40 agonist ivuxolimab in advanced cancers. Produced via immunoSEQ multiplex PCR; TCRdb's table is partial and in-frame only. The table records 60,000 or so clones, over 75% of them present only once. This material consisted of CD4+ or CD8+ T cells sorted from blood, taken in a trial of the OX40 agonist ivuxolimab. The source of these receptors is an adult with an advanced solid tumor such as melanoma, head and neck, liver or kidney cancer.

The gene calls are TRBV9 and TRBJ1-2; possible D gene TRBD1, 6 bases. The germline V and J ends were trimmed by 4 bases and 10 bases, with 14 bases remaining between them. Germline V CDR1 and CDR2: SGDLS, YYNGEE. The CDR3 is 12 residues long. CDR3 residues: CASSKTDRYYTF. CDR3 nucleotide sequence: TGTGCCAGCAGCAAAACGGACAGATACTACACCTTC. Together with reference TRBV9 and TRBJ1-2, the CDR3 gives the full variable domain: DSGVTQTPKHLITATGQRVTLRCSPRSGDLSVYWYQQSLDQGLQFLIQYYNGEERAKGNILERFSAQQFPDLHSELNLSSLELGDSALYFCASSKTDRYYTFGSGTRLTVV.

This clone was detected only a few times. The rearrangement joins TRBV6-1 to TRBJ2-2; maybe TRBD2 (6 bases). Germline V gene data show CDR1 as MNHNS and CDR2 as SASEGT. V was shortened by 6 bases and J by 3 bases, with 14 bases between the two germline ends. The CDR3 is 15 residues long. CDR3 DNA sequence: TGTGCCAGCAGAGGTATGGGGGGATACACCGGGGAGCTGTTTTTT. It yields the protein CASRGMGGYTGELFF.

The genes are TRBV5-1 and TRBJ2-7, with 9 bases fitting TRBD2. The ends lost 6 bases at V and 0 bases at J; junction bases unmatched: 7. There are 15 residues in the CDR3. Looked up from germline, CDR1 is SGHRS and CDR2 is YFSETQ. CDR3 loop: CASTLAGPSSYEQYF. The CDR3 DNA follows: TGCGCCAGCACCCTAGCGGGGCCGTCCTCCTACGAGCAGTACTTC.

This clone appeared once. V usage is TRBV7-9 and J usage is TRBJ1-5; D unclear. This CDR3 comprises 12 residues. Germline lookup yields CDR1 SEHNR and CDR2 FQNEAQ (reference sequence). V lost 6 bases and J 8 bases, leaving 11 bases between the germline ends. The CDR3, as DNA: TGTGCCAGCAGTCGTAGCACCGAGCCCCAGCATTTT. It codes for CASSRSTEPQHF.

This chain's CDR3 is CATSGVSETQYF. The DNA for the CDR3 is TGTGCCACCTCGGGGGTTAGTGAGACCCAGTACTTC. This chain uses TRBV5-4 with TRBJ2-5; D is possibly TRBD2 (6 bases). In germline, CDR1 is SGHNT, CDR2 YYREEE (reference sequence). Between the trimmed V and J ends, which lost 9 bases and 5 bases, there was a span of 14 bases. The CDR3 extends over 12 amino acids.

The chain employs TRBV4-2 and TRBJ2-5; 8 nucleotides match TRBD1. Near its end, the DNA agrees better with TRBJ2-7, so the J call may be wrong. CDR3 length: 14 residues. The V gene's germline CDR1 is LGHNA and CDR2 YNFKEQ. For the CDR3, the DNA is TGTGCCAGCAGCCATGGACAGGGCGGGGACGAGCAGTACTTC. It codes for CASSHGQGGDEQYF.

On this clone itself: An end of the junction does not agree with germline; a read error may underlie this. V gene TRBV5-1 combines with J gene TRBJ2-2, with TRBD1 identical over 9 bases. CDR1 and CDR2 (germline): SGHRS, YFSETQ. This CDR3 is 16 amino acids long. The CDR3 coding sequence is TGCGCCAGCAGTTTGGGGAACAGGGGGCACACCGGGGAGCTGTTTTTT. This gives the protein CASSLGNRGHTGELFF.

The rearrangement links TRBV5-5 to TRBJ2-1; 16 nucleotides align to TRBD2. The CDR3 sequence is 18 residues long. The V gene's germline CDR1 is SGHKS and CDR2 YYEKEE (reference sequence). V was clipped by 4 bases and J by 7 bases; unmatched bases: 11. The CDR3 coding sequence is TGTGCCAGCAGCCCAGGACAGGGGACTAGCGGGAGGGCTAATGAGCAGTTCTTC. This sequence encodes CASSPGQGTSGRANEQFF. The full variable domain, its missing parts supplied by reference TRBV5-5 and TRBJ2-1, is DAGVTQSPTHLIKTRGQQVTLRCSPISGHKSVSWYQQVLGQGPQFIFQYYEKEERGRGNFPDRFSARQFPNYSSELNVNALLLGDSALYLCASSPGQGTSGRANEQFFGPGTRLTVL.

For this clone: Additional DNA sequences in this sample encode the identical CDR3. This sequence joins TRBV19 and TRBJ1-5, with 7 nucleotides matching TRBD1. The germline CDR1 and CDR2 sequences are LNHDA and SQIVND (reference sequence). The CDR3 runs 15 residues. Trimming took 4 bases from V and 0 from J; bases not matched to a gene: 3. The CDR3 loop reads CASSTGTVSNQPQHF. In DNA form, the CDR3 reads TGTGCCAGTAGTACTGGGACAGTTAGCAATCAGCCCCAGCATTTT.

The CDR3 loop reads CASSLGQGAGEKLFF. CDR3 bases: TGTGCCAGCAGCTTGGGGCAGGGCGCGGGGGAAAAACTGTTTTTT. The rearrangement joins TRBV5-4 to TRBJ1-4; TRBD1 might be the D (5 bases). V gave up 0 bases and J gave up 8 bases, with 14 bases separating them. This CDR3 contains 15 residues. Germline CDR1 and CDR2: SGHNT and YYREEE (reference sequence).

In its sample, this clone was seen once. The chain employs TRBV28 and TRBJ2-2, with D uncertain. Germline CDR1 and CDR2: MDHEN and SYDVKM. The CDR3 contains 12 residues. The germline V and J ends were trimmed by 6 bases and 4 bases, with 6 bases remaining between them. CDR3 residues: CASRRITGELFF. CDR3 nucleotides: TGTGCCAGCAGGAGGATCACCGGGGAGCTGTTTTTT.

In DNA, the CDR3 is TGTGCCAGCAGCACACCAACAGGGGGCGCGGGTAATCAGCCCCAGCATTTT. The encoded protein is CASSTPTGGAGNQPQHF. The V gene is TRBV9, the J gene TRBJ1-5; 9 bases map to TRBD1. Germline V CDR1 and CDR2: SGDLS, YYNGEE. V lost 4 bases to trimming and J lost 4 bases; unmatched junction nucleotides: 12. The CDR3 is made up of 17 amino acids. Complete variable domain (other parts from reference TRBV9 and TRBJ1-5): DSGVTQTPKHLITATGQRVTLRCSPRSGDLSVYWYQQSLDQGLQFLIQYYNGEERAKGNILERFSAQQFPDLHSELNLSSLELGDSALYFCASSTPTGGAGNQPQHFGDGTRLSIL.

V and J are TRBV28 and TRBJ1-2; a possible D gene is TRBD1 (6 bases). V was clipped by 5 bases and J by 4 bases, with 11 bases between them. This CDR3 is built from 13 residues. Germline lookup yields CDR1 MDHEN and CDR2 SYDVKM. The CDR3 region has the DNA TGTGCCAGCAGTATTCGGACAGCCTATGGCTACACCTTC. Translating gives CASSIRTAYGYTF.

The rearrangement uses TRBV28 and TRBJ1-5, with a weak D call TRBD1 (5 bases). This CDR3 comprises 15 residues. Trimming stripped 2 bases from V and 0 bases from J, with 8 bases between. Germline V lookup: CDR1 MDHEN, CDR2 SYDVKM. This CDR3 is CASSLGGNSNQPQHF. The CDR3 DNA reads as TGTGCCAGCAGTTTAGGGGGAAATAGCAATCAGCCCCAGCATTTT. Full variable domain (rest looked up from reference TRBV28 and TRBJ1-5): DVKVTQSSRYLVKRTGEKVFLECVQDMDHENMFWYRQDPGLGLRLIYFSYDVKMKEKGDIPEGYSVSREKKERFSLILESASTNQTSMYLCASSLGGNSNQPQHFGDGTRLSIL.

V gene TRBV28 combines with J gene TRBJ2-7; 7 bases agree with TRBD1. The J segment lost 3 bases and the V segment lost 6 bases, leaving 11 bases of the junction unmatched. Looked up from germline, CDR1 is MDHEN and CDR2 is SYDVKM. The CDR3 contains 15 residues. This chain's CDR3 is CASSKPTGHRYEQYF. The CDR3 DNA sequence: TGTGCCAGCAGCAAACCGACAGGGCACCGCTACGAGCAGTACTTC.

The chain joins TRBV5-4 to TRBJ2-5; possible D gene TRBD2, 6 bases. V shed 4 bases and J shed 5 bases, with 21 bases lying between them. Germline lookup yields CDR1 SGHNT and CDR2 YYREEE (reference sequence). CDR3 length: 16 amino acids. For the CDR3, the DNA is TGTGCCAGCAGCCAAAACAGCGGGCTTAATCCTGAGACCCAGTACTTC. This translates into CASSQNSGLNPETQYF.

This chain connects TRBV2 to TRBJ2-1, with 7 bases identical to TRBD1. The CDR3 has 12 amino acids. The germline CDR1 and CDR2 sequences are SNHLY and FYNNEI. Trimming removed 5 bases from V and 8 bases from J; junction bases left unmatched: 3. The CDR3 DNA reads TGTGCCAGCAGTCGACAGGGAGATGAGCAGTTCTTC. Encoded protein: CASSRQGDEQFF.

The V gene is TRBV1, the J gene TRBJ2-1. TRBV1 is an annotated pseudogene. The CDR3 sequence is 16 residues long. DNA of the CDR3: TGCACCAGCAGCCATCCGAACGTCAAAGGGAAGGATGAGCAGTTCTTC. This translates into CTSSHPNVKGKDEQFF.

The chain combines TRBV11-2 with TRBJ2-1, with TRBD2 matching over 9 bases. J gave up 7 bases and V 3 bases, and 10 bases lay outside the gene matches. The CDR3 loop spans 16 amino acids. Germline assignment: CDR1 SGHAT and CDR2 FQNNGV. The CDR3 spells CASSFGSSGIENEQFF. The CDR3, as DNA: TGTGCCAGCAGCTTTGGGTCTAGCGGGATTGAGAATGAGCAGTTCTTC. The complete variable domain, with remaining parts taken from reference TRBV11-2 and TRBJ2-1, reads EAGVAQSPRYKIIEKRQSVAFWCNPISGHATLYWYQQILGQGPKLLIQFQNNGVVDDSQLPKDRFSAERLKGVDSTLKIQPAKLEDSAVYLCASSFGSSGIENEQFFGPGTRLTVL.

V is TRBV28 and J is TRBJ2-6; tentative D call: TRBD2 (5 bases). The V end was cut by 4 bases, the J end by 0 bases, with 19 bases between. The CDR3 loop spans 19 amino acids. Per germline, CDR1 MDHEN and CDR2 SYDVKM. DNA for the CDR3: TGTGCCAGCAGTTACTCCTGGGGAGTTTCGAGCTCTGGGGCCAACGTCCTGACTTTC. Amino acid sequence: CASSYSWGVSSSGANVLTF.

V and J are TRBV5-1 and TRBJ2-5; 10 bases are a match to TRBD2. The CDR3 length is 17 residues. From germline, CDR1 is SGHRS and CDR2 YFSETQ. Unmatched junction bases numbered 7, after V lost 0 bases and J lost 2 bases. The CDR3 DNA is TGCGCCAGCAGCTTGGGGAGGACTAGCGGCCTTCAAGAGACCCAGTACTTC. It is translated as CASSLGRTSGLQETQYF.

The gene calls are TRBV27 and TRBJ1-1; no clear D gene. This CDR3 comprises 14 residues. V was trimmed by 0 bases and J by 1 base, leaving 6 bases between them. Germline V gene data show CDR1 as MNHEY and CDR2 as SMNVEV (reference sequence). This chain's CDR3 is CASSLSRGNTEAFF. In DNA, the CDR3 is TGTGCCAGCAGTTTATCGCGGGGGAACACTGAAGCTTTCTTT.

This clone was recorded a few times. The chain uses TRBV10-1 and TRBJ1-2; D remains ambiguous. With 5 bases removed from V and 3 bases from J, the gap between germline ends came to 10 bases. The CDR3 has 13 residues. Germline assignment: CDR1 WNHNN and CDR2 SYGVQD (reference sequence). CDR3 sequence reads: CASSPGSDYGYTF. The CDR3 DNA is TGCGCCAGCAGTCCCGGATCCGACTATGGCTACACCTTC.

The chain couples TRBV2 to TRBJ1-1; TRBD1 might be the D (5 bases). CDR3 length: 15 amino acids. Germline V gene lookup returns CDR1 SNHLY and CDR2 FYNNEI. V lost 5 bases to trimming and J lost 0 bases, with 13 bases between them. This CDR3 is CASSPTGGMNTEAFF. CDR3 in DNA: TGTGCCAGCAGTCCTACGGGGGGGATGAACACTGAAGCTTTCTTT.

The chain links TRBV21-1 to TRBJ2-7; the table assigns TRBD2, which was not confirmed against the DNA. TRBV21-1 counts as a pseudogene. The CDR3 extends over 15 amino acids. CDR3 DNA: TGTGCCAGCAGCCCCACTAGCGGCCTTGCCTACGAGCAGTACTTC. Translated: CASSPTSGLAYEQYF.

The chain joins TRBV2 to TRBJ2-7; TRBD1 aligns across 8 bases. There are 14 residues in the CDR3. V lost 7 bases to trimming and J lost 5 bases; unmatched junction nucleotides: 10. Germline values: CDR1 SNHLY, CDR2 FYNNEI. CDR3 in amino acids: CASKTGDSVHEQYF. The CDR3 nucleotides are TGTGCCAGCAAGACAGGGGATAGTGTCCACGAGCAGTACTTC.

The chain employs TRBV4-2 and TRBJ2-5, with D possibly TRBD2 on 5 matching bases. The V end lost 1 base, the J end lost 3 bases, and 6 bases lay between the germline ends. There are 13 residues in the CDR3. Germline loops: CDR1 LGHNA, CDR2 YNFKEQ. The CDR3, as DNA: TGTGCCAGCAGCCAAGCGGGGAAAGAGACCCAGTACTTC. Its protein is CASSQAGKETQYF.

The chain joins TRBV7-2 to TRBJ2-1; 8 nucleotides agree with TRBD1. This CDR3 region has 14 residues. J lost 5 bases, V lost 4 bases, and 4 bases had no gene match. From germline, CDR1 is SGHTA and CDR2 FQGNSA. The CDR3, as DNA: TGTGCCAGCAGCTCGACAGGGGCAAACAATGAGCAGTTCTTC. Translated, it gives CASSSTGANNEQFF.

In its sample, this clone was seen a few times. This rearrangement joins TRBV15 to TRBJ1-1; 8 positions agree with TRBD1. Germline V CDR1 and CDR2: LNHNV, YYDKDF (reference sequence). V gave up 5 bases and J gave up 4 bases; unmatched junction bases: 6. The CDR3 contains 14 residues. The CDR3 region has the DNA TGTGCCACCAGCCCCGACAGGGGCGGCACTGAAGCTTTCTTT. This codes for CATSPDRGGTEAFF.

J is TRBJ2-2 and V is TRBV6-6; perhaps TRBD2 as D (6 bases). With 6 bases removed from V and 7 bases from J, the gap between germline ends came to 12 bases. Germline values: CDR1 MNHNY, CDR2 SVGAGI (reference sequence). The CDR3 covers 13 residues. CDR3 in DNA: TGTGCCAGCAGACGTCCGGAGGGCGGGGAGCTGTTTTTT. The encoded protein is CASRRPEGGELFF.